The clone carrying this T cell receptor beta chain turned up a few times. The data were obtained in a study of CDR3 diversity in severe acne. TCRdb called the PCR reads again in MiXCR, with one record for every CDR3 protein. The sample consists of 100,000 or so distinct CDR3 sequences, roughly 51% of them appearing once. The sequencing input was blood. This sequence originates from a male donor with acne.

The CDR3 is CASSYSRQGAREKLFF. CDR3 DNA: TGTGCCAGCAGTTACTCTCGACAGGGAGCGAGGGAAAAACTGTTTTTT. The chain uses TRBV6-5 and TRBJ1-4; TRBD1 matches 7 bases. V trimming: 0 bases; J trimming: 8 bases; junction bases outside the gene matches: 9. The length of the CDR3 is 16 residues. CDR1 and CDR2 from the germline V gene are MNHEY and SVGAGI.